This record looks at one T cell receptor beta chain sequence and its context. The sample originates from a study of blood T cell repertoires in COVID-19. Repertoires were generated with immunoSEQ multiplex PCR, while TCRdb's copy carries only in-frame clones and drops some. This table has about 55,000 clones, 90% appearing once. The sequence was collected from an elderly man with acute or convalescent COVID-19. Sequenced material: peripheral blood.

CDR3 amino acids: CASSEARDRGGLRNSPLHF. CDR3 nucleotides: TGTGCCAGCAGTGAAGCGAGGGACAGGGGCGGGTTACGGAATTCACCCCTCCACTTT. The J gene is TRBJ1-6, the V gene TRBV2, with 10 bases fitting TRBD1. The germline gives CDR1 SNHLY, CDR2 FYNNEI. V trimming: 0 bases; J trimming: 7 bases; junction bases outside the gene matches: 12. The CDR3 runs to 19 residues.